The rows below give T cell receptor beta chains drawn from one sample of a study of shared clonotypes between healthy human individuals. Clones were read by immunoSEQ multiplex PCR, and TCRdb kept only the in-frame ones, dropping some. The table records 2.3 million or so clones, approximately 95% of them present only once. Sequencing was performed on naive CD4+ T cells from PBMCs. These receptors were taken from a man aged 18 to 29 in good health. Some clones in this sample may be carry-over from other donors' samples. Each CDR3 is given with its conserved first and last residue. The D gene is left open where the match is weak. Some rows mark clone size as missing; the rest say once, few, many or name a class of expanded clone.

cdr3_aa	cdr3_nt	d_call	j_call	clone_size	v_call
CASGNLYNEQFF	TGTGCCAGCGGGAACTTATACAATGAGCAGTTCTTC	.	TRBJ2-1	.	TRBV11-3
CSVDGDRENEQFF	TGCAGCGTTGACGGGGACAGGGAAAATGAGCAGTTCTTC	TRBD1	TRBJ2-1	.	TRBV29-1
CAWTPGTGNTIYF	TGTGCCTGGACGCCGGGAACTGGAAACACCATATATTTT	.	TRBJ1-3	.	TRBV30
CASSGDGETQYF	TGTGCCAGCAGCGGGGATGGGGAGACCCAGTACTTC	.	TRBJ2-5	once	TRBV2
CASSPTDTQYF	TGTGCCAGCAGCCCCACAGATACGCAGTATTTT	.	TRBJ2-3	once	TRBV7-2
CASSLGSGPANYGYTF	TGCGCCAGCAGCTTGGGATCCGGACCAGCTAACTATGGCTACACCTTC	.	TRBJ1-2	.	TRBV5-1
CASTSGNYGYTF	TGTGCCAGCACGTCGGGGAACTATGGCTACACCTTC	.	TRBJ1-2	.	TRBV27
CASSLLGGPATDTQYF	TGTGCCAGCAGCTTACTTGGGGGACCAGCAACAGATACGCAGTATTTT	.	TRBJ2-3	.	TRBV7-2
CASSLAAGQPQHF	TGTGCCAGCAGCTTAGCAGCAGGTCAGCCCCAGCATTTT	.	TRBJ1-5	.	TRBV7-3
CASSSPPGQNTEAFF	TGTGCCAGCAGTTCGCCGCCAGGACAGAACACTGAAGCTTTCTTT	.	TRBJ1-1	.	TRBV5-4
CASSPTRTGANNEQFF	TGTGCCAGCAGTCCGACTCGGACAGGGGCCAACAATGAGCAGTTCTTC	TRBD1	TRBJ2-1	.	TRBV27
CSARRNEAFF	TGCAGTGCTAGGCGAAATGAAGCTTTCTTT	.	TRBJ1-1	few	TRBV20-1
CASSPPRGYEQYF	TGTGCCAGCAGCCCGCCCAGGGGTTACGAGCAGTACTTC	.	TRBJ2-7	once	TRBV28
CASSNEQFF	TGTGCCAGCAGCAATGAGCAGTTCTTC	.	TRBJ2-1	.	TRBV6-9